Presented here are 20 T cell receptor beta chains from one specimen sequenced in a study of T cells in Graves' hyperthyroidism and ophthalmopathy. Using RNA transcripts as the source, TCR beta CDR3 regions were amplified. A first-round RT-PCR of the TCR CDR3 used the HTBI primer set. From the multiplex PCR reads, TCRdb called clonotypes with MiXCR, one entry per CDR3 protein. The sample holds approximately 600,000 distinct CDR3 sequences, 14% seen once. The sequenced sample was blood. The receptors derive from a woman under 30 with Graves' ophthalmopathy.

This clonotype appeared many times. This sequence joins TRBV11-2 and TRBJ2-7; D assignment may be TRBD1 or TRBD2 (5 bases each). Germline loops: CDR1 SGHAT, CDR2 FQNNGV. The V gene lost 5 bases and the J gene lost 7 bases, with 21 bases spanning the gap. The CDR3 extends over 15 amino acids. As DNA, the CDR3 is TGTGCCAGCAGCCCAGGTCAGCTAGGGTGGGGGGAGCAGTACTTC. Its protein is CASSPGQLGWGEQYF.

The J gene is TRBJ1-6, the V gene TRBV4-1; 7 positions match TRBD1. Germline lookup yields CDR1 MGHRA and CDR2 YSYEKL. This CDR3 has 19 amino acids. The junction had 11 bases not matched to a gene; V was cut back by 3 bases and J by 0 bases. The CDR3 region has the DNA TGCGCCAGCAGCCACAACCCGGGACAGCGTAGCTCCTATAATTCACCCCTCCACTTT. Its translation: CASSHNPGQRSSYNSPLHF.

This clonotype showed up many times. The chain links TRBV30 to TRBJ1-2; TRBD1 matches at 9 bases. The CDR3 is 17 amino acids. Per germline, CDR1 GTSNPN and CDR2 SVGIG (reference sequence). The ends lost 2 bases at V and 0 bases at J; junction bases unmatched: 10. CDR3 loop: CAWSRIEWTGANYGYTF. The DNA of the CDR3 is TGTGCCTGGAGTCGAATCGAATGGACAGGGGCTAACTATGGCTACACCTTC. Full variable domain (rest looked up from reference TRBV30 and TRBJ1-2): SQTIHQWPATLVQPVGSPLSLECTVEGTSNPNLYWYRQAAGRGLQLLFYSVGIGQISSEVPQNLSASRPQDRQFILSSKKLLLSDSGFYLCAWSRIEWTGANYGYTFGSGTRLTVV.

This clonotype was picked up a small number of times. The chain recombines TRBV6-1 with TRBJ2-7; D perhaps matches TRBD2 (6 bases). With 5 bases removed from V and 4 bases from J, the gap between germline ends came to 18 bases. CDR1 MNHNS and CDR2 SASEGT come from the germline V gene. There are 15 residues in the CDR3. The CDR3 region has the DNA TGTGCCAGCAGTCTGCCGGATCCTAGCGTATACGAGCAGTACTTC. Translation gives CASSLPDPSVYEQYF.

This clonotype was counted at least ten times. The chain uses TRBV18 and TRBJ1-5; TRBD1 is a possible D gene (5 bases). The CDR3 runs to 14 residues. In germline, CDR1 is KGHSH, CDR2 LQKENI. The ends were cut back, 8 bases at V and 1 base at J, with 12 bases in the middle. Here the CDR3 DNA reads TGTGCCAGCAGTTCCGGGGCCAGCAATCAGCCCCAGCATTTT. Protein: CASSSGASNQPQHF. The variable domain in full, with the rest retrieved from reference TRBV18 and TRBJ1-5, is NAGVMQNPRHLVRRRGQEARLRCSPMKGHSHVYWYRQLPEEGLKFMVYLQKENIIDESGMPKERFSAEFPKEGPSILRIQQVVRGDSAAYFCASSSGASNQPQHFGDGTRLSIL.

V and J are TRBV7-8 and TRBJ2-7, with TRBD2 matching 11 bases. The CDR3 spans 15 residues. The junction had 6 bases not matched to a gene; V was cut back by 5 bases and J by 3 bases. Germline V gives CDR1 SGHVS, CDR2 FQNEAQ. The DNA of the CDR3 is TGTGCCAGCAGCACGACTAGCGGGATTTTCTACGAGCAGTACTTC. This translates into CASSTTSGIFYEQYF.

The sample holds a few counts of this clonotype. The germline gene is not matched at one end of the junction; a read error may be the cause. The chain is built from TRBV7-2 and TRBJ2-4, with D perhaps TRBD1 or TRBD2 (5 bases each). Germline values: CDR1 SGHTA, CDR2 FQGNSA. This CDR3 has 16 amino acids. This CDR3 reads CARSLFGDLAKNIQYF. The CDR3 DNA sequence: TGTGCCCGCAGCTTATTTGGGGACCTAGCCAAAAACATTCAGTACTTC.

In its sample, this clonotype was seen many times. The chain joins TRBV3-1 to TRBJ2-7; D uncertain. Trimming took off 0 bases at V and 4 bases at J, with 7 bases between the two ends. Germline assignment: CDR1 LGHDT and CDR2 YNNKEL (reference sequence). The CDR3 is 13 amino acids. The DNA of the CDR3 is TGTGCCAGCAGCCAAGATTCATTTTACGAGCAGTACTTC. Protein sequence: CASSQDSFYEQYF.

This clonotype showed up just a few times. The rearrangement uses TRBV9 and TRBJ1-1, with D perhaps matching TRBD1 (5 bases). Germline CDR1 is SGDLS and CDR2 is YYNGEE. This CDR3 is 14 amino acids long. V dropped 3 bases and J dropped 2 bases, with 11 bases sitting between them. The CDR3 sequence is CASSGLQGNTEAFF. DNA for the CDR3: TGTGCCAGCAGCGGCCTTCAGGGTAACACTGAAGCTTTCTTT.

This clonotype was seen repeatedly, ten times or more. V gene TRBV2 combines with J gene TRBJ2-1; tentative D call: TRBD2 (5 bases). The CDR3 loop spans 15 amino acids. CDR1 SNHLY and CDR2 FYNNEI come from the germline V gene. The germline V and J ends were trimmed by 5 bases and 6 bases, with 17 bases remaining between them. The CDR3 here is CASSFRYREGNEQFF. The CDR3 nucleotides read TGTGCCAGCAGTTTTAGATATCGTGAGGGCAATGAGCAGTTCTTC.

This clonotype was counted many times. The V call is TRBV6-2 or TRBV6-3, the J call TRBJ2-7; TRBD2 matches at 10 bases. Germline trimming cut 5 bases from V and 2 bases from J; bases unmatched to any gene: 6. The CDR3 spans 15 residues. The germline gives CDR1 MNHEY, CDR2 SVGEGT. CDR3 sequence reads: CASSRRTSGAYEQYF. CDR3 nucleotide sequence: TGTGCCAGCAGTCGGAGGACTAGCGGAGCCTACGAGCAGTACTTC.

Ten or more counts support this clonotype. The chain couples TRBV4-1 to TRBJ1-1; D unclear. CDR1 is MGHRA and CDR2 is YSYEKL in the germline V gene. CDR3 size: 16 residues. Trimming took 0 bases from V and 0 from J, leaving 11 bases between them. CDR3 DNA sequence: TGCGCCAGCAGCCAAGATATTTGGAGGCTGAACACTGAAGCTTTCTTT. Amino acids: CASSQDIWRLNTEAFF.

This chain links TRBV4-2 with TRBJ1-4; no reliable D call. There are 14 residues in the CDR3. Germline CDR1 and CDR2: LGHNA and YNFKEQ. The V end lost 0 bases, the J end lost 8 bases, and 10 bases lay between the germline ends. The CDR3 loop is CASSQDLGFEKLFF. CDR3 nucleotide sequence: TGTGCCAGCAGCCAAGATCTCGGTTTCGAAAAACTGTTTTTT.

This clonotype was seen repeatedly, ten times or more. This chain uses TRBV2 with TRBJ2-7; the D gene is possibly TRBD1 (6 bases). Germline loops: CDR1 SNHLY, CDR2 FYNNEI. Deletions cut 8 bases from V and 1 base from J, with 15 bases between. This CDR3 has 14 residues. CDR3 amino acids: CASDVAGASYEQYF. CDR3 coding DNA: TGTGCCAGCGATGTGGCAGGGGCTTCCTACGAGCAGTACTTC. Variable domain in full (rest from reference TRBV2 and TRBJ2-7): EPEVTQTPSHQVTQMGQEVILRCVPISNHLYFYWYRQILGQKVEFLVSFYNNEISEKSEIFDDQFSVERPDGSNFTLKIRSTKLEDSAMYFCASDVAGASYEQYFGPGTRLTVT.

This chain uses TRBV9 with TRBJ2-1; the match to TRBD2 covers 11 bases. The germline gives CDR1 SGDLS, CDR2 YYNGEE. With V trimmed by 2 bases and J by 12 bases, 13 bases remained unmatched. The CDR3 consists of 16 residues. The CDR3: CASSVSSSGRSIGQFF. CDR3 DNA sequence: TGTGCCAGCAGCGTGAGCTCTAGCGGGAGGTCTATTGGGCAGTTCTTC.

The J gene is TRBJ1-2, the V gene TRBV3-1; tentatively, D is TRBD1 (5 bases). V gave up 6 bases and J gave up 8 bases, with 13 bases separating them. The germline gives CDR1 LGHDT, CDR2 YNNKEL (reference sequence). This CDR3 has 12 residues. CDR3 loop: CASSPGSWGYTF. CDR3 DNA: TGTGCCAGCAGTCCAGGGAGTTGGGGCTACACCTTC.

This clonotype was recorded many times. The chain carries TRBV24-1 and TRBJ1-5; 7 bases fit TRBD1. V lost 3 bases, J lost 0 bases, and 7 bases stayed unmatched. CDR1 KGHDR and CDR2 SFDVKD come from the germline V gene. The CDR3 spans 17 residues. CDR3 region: CATSDPGTANSNQPQHF. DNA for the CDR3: TGTGCCACCAGTGATCCCGGGACAGCTAATAGCAATCAGCCCCAGCATTTT.

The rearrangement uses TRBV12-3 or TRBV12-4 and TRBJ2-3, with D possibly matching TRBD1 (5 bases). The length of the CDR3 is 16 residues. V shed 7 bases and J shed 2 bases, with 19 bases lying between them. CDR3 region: CASTPGSAGPTDTQYF. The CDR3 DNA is TGTGCCAGCACCCCCGGGTCGGCAGGGCCCACAGATACGCAGTATTTT.

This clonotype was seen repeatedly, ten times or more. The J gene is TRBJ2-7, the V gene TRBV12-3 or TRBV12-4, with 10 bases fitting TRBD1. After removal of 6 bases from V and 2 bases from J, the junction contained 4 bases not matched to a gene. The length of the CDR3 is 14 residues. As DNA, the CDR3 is TGTGCCAGCAGCGGGACAGGGGCAGCCTACGAGCAGTACTTC. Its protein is CASSGTGAAYEQYF.

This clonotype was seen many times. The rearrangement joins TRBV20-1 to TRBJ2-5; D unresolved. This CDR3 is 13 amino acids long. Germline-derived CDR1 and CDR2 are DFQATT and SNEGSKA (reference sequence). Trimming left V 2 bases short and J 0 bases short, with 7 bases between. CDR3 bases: TGCAGTGCTAGATGGGCAAACCAAGAGACCCAGTACTTC. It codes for CSARWANQETQYF.